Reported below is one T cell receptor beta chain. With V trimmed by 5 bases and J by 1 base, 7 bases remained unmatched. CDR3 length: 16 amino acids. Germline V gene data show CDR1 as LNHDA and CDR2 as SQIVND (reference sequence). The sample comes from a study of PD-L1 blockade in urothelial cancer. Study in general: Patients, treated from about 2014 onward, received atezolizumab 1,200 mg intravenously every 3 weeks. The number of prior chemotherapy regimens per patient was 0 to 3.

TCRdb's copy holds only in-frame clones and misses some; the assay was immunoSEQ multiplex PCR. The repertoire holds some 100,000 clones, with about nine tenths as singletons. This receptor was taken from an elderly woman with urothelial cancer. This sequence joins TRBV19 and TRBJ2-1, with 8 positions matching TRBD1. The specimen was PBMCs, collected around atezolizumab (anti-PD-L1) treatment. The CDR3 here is CASSLQTGGSYNEQFF. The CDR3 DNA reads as TGTGCCAGTAGTCTTCAAACAGGGGGTTCCTACAATGAGCAGTTCTTC. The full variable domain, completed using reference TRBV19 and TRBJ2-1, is DGGITQSPKYLFRKEGQNVTLSCEQNLNHDAMYWYRQDPGQGLRLIYYSQIVNDFQKGDIAEGYSVSREKKESFPLTVTSAQKNPTAFYLCASSLQTGGSYNEQFFGPGTRLTVL.